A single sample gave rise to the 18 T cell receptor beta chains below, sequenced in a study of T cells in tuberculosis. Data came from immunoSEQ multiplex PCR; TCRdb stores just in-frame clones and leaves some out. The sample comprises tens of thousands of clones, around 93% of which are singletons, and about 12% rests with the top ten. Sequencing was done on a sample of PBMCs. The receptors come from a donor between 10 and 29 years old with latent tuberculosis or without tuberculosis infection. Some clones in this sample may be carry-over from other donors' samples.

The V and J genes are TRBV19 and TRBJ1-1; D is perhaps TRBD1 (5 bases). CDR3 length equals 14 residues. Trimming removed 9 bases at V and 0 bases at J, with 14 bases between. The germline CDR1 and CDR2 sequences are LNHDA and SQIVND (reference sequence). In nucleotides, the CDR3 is TGTGCCAGCCAGCGGGACTCAATGAACACTGAAGCTTTCTTT. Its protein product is CASQRDSMNTEAFF.

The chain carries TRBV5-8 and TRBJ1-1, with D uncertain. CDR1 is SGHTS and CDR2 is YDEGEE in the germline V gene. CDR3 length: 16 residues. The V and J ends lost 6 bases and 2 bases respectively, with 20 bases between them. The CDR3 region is CASNVVGLGPNTEAFF. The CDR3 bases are TGTGCCAGCAATGTGGTGGGTTTGGGCCCTAACACTGAAGCTTTCTTT.

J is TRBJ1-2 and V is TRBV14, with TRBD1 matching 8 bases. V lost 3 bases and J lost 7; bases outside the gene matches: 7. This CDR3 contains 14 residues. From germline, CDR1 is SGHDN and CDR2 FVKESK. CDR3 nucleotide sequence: TGTGCCAGCAGCCACCAGGACAGGGTTGCTGGCTACACCTTC. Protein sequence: CASSHQDRVAGYTF.

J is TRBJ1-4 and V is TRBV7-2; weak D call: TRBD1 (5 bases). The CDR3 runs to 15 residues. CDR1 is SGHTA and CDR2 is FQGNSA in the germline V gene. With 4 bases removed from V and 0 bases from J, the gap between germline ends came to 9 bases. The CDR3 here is CASSSGGTTNEKLFF. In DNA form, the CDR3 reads TGTGCCAGCAGCTCCGGGGGGACAACTAATGAAAAACTGTTTTTT.

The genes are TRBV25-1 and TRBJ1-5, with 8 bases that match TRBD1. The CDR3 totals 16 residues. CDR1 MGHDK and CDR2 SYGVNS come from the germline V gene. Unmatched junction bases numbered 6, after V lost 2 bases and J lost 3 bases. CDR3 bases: TGTGCCAGCAGTGAACCCGGACAGGGCGACAATCAGCCCCAGCATTTT. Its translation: CASSEPGQGDNQPQHF. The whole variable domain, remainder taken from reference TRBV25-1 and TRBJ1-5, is EADIYQTPRYLVIGTGKKITLECSQTMGHDKMYWYQQDPGMELHLIHYSYGVNSTEKGDLSSESTVSRIRTEHFPLTLESARPSHTSQYLCASSEPGQGDNQPQHFGDGTRLSIL.

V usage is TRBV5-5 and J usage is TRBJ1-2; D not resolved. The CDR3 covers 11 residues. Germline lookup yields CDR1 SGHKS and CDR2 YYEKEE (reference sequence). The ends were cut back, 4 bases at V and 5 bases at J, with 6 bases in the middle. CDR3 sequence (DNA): TGTGCCAGCAGCCCCTCTTATGGCTACACCTTC. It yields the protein CASSPSYGYTF.

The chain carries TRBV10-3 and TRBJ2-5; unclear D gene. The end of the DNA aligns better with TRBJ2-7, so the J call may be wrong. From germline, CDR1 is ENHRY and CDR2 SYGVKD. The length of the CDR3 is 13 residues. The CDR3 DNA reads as TGTGCCATCAGTGACAGCCCTGACTACGAGCAGTACTTC. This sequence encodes CAISDSPDYEQYF.

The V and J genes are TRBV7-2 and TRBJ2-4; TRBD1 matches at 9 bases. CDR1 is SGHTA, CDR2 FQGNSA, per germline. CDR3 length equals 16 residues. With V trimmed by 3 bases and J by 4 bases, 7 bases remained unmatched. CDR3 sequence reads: CASSFGPGQGKNIQYF. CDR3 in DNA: TGTGCCAGCAGCTTTGGTCCGGGACAGGGAAAAAACATTCAGTACTTC.

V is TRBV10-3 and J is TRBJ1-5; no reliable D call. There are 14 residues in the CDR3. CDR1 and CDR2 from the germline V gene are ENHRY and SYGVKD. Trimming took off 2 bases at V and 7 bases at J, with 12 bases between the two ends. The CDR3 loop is CAISEVRGWQPQHF. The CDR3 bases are TGTGCCATCAGTGAGGTACGGGGTTGGCAGCCCCAGCATTTT.

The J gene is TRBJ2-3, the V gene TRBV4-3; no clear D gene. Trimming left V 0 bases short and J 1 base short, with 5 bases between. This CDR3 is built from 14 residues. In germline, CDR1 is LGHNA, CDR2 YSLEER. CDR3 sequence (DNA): TGCGCCAGCAGCCAAGAACTCCGCACAGATACGCAGTATTTT. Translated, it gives CASSQELRTDTQYF.

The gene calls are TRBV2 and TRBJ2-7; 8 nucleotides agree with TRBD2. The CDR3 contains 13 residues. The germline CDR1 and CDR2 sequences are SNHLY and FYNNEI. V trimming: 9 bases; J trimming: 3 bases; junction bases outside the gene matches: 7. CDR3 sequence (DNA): TGTGCCAGTAGCGGGGTAGGTAGCTACGAGCAGTACTTC. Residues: CASSGVGSYEQYF.

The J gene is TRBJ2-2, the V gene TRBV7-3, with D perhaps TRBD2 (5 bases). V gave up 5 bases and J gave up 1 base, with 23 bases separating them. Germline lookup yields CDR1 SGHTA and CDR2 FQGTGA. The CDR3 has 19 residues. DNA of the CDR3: TGTGCCAGCAGCATCAGCCCTCTAGCTACCGTTAAGAACACCGGGGAGCTGTTTTTT. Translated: CASSISPLATVKNTGELFF.

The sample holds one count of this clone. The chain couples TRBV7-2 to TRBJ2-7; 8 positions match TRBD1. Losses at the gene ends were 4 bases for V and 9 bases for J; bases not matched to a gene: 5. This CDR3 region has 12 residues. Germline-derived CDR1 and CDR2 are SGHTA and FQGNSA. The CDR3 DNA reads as TGTGCCAGCAGCTGGACCACAGGGGGGCAGTACTTC. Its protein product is CASSWTTGGQYF.

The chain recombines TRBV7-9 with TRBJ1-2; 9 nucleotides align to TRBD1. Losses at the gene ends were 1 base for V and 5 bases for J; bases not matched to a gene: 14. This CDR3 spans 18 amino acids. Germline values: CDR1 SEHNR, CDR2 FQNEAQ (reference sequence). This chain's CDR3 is CASSLEGGTGHRAYGYTF. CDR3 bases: TGTGCCAGCAGCTTAGAAGGCGGGACAGGGCACCGAGCGTATGGCTACACCTTC.

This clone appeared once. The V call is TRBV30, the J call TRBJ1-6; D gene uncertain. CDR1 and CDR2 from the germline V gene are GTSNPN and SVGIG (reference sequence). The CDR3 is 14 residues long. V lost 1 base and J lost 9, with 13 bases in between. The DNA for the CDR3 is TGTGCCTGGAGTGCTGTTATCGTCAGTTCACCCCTCCACTTT. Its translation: CAWSAVIVSSPLHF.

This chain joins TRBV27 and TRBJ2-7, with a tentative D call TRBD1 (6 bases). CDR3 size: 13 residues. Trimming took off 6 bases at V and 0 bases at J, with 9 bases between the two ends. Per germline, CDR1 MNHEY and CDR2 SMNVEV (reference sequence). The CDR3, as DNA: TGTGCCAGCAGCGGGACAATCTCCTACGAGCAGTACTTC. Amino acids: CASSGTISYEQYF.

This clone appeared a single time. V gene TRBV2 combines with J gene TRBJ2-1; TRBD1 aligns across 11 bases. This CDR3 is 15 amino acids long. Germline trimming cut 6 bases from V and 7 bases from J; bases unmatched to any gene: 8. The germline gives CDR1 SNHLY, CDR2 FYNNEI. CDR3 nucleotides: TGTGCCAGCAGAAAAGGACAGGGGGCGCAGAATGAGCAGTTCTTC. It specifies CASRKGQGAQNEQFF.

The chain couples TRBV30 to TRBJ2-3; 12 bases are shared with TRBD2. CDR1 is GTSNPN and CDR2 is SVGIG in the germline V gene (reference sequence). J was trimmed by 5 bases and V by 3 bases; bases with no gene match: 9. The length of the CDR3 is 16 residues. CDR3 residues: CAWRSLAGGPLDTQYF. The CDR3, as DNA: TGTGCCTGGAGGTCTCTAGCGGGGGGGCCTTTAGATACGCAGTATTTT.